These 28 T cell receptor beta chains were all obtained from the same sample, sequenced in a study of radiation and T cells in renal cell carcinoma. Sequencing was performed with immunoSEQ multiplex PCR; in TCRdb, only in-frame clones are kept and a portion is missing. Of over 60,000 clones in the sample, around 81% are singletons; the top ten hold about 6.8%. The time point: blood 2 weeks post-SBRT. The treatment was: 15 Gy SBRT to primary tumor, nephrectomy 4 weeks later. The sequences come from blood, collected from a patient whose treatment included radiotherapy and nephrectomy. The source is a man in his fifties or sixties with renal cell carcinoma.

This clone was seen a handful of times. The V gene is TRBV7-8, the J gene TRBJ2-5; D possibly uses TRBD1 or TRBD2 (5 bases each). Germline-derived CDR1 and CDR2 are SGHVS and FQNEAQ. Trimming shortened V by 5 bases and J by 5 bases, and 15 bases separated the two germline ends. The CDR3 has 14 amino acids. CDR3 in amino acids: CASSRRGVGETQYF. The CDR3 DNA reads TGTGCCAGCAGCCGTAGGGGAGTCGGGGAGACCCAGTACTTC.

This clone has a single count. This chain links TRBV5-4 with TRBJ2-1; D is unresolved. This CDR3 comprises 13 residues. The V gene lost 4 bases and the J gene lost 4 bases, with 9 bases spanning the gap. Germline CDR1 is SGHNT and CDR2 is YYREEE (reference sequence). CDR3 in amino acids: CASSTDVYNEQFF. The CDR3 DNA follows: TGTGCCAGCAGCACGGACGTTTACAATGAGCAGTTCTTC. The full variable domain, its missing parts supplied by reference TRBV5-4 and TRBJ2-1, is ETGVTQSPTHLIKTRGQQVTLRCSSQSGHNTVSWYQQALGQGPQFIFQYYREEENGRGNFPPRFSGLQFPNYSSELNVNALELDDSALYLCASSTDVYNEQFFGPGTRLTVL.

J is TRBJ1-6 and V is TRBV14; D unresolved. Germline CDR1 and CDR2: SGHDN and FVKESK. The CDR3 is made up of 12 amino acids. Between the trimmed V and J ends, which lost 2 bases and 7 bases, there was a span of 3 bases. CDR3 nucleotides: TGTGCCAGCAGCCAAATAAATTCACCCCTCCACTTT. This translates into CASSQINSPLHF.

V usage is TRBV6-5 and J usage is TRBJ2-7; no definite D call. The CDR3 is 13 residues long. V dropped 4 bases and J dropped 5 bases, with 12 bases sitting between them. Germline CDR1 and CDR2: MNHEY and SVGAGI. The CDR3: CASSSLVANEQYF. The CDR3 nucleotides are TGTGCCAGCAGTTCACTGGTGGCCAACGAGCAGTACTTC.

The chain is built from TRBV19 and TRBJ1-1; no firm D call. V lost 5 bases and J lost 1, with 8 bases in between. In germline, CDR1 is LNHDA, CDR2 SQIVND (reference sequence). The CDR3 has 13 residues. The CDR3 region is CASSGTANTEAFF. The CDR3 DNA is TGTGCCAGTAGTGGAACAGCGAACACTGAAGCTTTCTTT.

There are a few counts of this clone. DNA for the CDR3: TGTGCCAGCAGCTTTGGACGCGATCAGCCCCAGCATTTT. It specifies CASSFGRDQPQHF. The chain employs TRBV2 and TRBJ1-5; D gene ambiguous. Germline V lookup: CDR1 SNHLY, CDR2 FYNNEI. The CDR3 totals 13 residues. Deletions cut 6 bases from V and 5 bases from J, with 11 bases between.

V gene TRBV23-1 combines with J gene TRBJ2-6, with TRBD1 as a possible D gene (6 bases). TRBV23-1 is an open reading frame whose function is uncertain. There are 17 residues in the CDR3. V lost 5 bases and J lost 0, with 14 bases in between. The CDR3 DNA follows: TGCGCCAGCAGTTGGACAGTCCGCGTCTCTGGGGCCAACGTCCTGACTTTC. It yields the protein CASSWTVRVSGANVLTF.

The J gene is TRBJ1-2, the V gene TRBV29-1, with 7 bases matching TRBD1. This CDR3 has 15 amino acids. J was trimmed by 0 bases and V by 4 bases; bases with no gene match: 8. The germline CDR1 and CDR2 sequences are SQVTM and ANQGSEA. The DNA of the CDR3 is TGCAGCGTTGTTCCCCGGGACAGCGCTAACTATGGCTACACCTTC. This encodes CSVVPRDSANYGYTF.

The CDR3 sequence: CASSEIRASGQETQYF. CDR3 in DNA: TGTGCCAGCAGCGAGATCAGGGCTTCGGGCCAAGAGACCCAGTACTTC. The V and J genes are TRBV7-2 and TRBJ2-5; D is perhaps TRBD1 (5 bases). The V gene's germline CDR1 is SGHTA and CDR2 FQGNSA. CDR3 length: 16 amino acids. Trimming left V 5 bases short and J 1 base short, with 17 bases between.

V and J are TRBV5-4 and TRBJ2-7; 11 bases agree with TRBD1. The V gene end was trimmed by 4 bases and the J gene end by 7 bases; junction bases not matched to a gene: 7. Germline assignment: CDR1 SGHNT and CDR2 YYREEE (reference sequence). The CDR3 extends over 14 amino acids. CDR3 sequence reads: CASSADRGQIEQYF. Here the CDR3 DNA reads TGTGCCAGCAGCGCGGACAGGGGGCAGATAGAGCAGTACTTC.

This sequence joins TRBV30 and TRBJ1-5, with 10 bases identical to TRBD1. The CDR3 sequence is 17 residues long. Germline-derived CDR1 and CDR2 are GTSNPN and SVGIG (reference sequence). The V segment lost 1 base and the J segment 5 bases; nucleotides outside the gene matches: 11. This CDR3 is CAWSGDRGVGTDQPQHF. CDR3 nucleotide sequence: TGTGCCTGGAGTGGGGACAGGGGAGTTGGCACGGATCAGCCCCAGCATTTT.

This chain joins TRBV5-1 and TRBJ2-1; the D gene is possibly TRBD2 (6 bases). The germline V gene has CDR1 SGHRS and CDR2 YFSETQ. The CDR3 sequence is 15 residues long. Trimming shortened V by 0 bases and J by 5 bases, and 12 bases separated the two germline ends. CDR3 loop: CASSLGGGRNNEQFF. As DNA, the CDR3 is TGCGCCAGCAGCTTGGGGGGTGGGAGGAACAATGAGCAGTTCTTC.

The chain has TRBV7-2 and TRBJ2-2, with D uncertain. Germline V gives CDR1 SGHTA, CDR2 FQGNSA. Between the trimmed V and J ends, which lost 5 bases and 4 bases, there was a span of 17 bases. The CDR3 is 16 amino acids. CDR3 protein: CASSLGSKRATGELFF. CDR3 in DNA: TGTGCCAGCAGCCTCGGATCGAAACGGGCCACCGGGGAGCTGTTTTTT.

This clone was observed a few times. The V and J genes are TRBV19 and TRBJ1-5; D ambiguous. Germline V gives CDR1 LNHDA, CDR2 SQIVND (reference sequence). Trimming cost V 3 bases and J 6 bases, with 6 bases left between them. This CDR3 is 12 amino acids long. CDR3 sequence reads: CASSIPPQPQHF. The CDR3 DNA follows: TGTGCCAGTAGTATCCCTCCTCAGCCCCAGCATTTT. The variable domain in full, completed from reference TRBV19 and TRBJ1-5, reads DGGITQSPKYLFRKEGQNVTLSCEQNLNHDAMYWYRQDPGQGLRLIYYSQIVNDFQKGDIAEGYSVSREKKESFPLTVTSAQKNPTAFYLCASSIPPQPQHFGDGTRLSIL.

This clone came up a few times. The gene calls are TRBV27 and TRBJ1-1; D is uncertain. Trimming stripped 5 bases from V and 0 bases from J, with 7 bases between. The CDR3 is made up of 13 amino acids. The V gene's germline CDR1 is MNHEY and CDR2 SMNVEV (reference sequence). CDR3 DNA: TGTGCCAGCAGTCTAGAGTTGAACACTGAAGCTTTCTTT. As protein: CASSLELNTEAFF.

The gene calls are TRBV5-6 and TRBJ1-4; D remains ambiguous. Germline loops: CDR1 SGHDT, CDR2 YYEEEE. V was shortened by 2 bases and J by 5 bases, with 10 bases between the two germline ends. This CDR3 is built from 14 residues. CDR3 region: CASSFGRQNEKLFF. The CDR3, as DNA: TGTGCCAGCAGCTTCGGACGGCAAAATGAAAAACTGTTTTTT.

In this sample, this clone turned up a few times. The V call is TRBV5-8, the J call TRBJ1-2, with D tentatively TRBD1 (5 bases). The CDR3 runs to 14 residues. Trimming removed 2 bases from V and 5 bases from J, with 13 bases in between. CDR1 and CDR2 from the germline V gene are SGHTS and YDEGEE. The CDR3 protein is CASSLTYDSYGYTF. The CDR3 coding sequence is TGTGCCAGCAGCTTAACTTACGACAGTTATGGCTACACCTTC.

The gene calls are TRBV27 and TRBJ1-6; D is perhaps TRBD1 (6 bases). This CDR3 contains 15 residues. Germline assignment: CDR1 MNHEY and CDR2 SMNVEV (reference sequence). Trimming left V 1 base short and J 7 bases short, with 11 bases between. The CDR3 protein is CASSLYRAGNSPLHF. The CDR3 nucleotides are TGTGCCAGCAGTTTATACAGGGCTGGAAATTCACCCCTCCACTTT.

The gene calls are TRBV7-3 and TRBJ2-1, with TRBD2 as a possible D gene (6 bases). Germline CDR1 is SGHTA and CDR2 is FQGTGA. This CDR3 has 14 amino acids. Trimming left V 4 bases short and J 5 bases short, with 12 bases between. The chain's CDR3 is CASSSGLPHNEQFF. In nucleotides, the CDR3 is TGTGCCAGCAGCTCGGGACTCCCCCACAATGAGCAGTTCTTC.

The chain has TRBV5-4 and TRBJ1-2; weak D call: TRBD1 (5 bases). This CDR3 comprises 19 residues. Trimming shortened V by 4 bases and J by 3 bases, and 28 bases separated the two germline ends. CDR1 SGHNT and CDR2 YYREEE come from the germline V gene (reference sequence). The DNA of the CDR3 is TGTGCCAGCAGCCAAACCCCCAACAATGGGGCCATCGGGGACTATGGCTACACCTTC. Protein: CASSQTPNNGAIGDYGYTF.

In this sample, this clone turned up once. This chain joins TRBV10-1 and TRBJ1-3; D may be TRBD1 (6 bases). In germline, CDR1 is WNHNN, CDR2 SYGVQD (reference sequence). This CDR3 is 14 amino acids long. With 3 bases removed from V and 2 bases from J, the gap between germline ends came to 8 bases. The CDR3 protein is CASSEGGAGNTIYF. In DNA form, the CDR3 reads TGCGCCAGCAGTGAAGGGGGTGCTGGAAACACCATATATTTT.

The V and J genes are TRBV29-1 and TRBJ1-1; D is undetermined. The germline V and J ends were trimmed by 7 bases and 7 bases, with 10 bases remaining between them. Germline V gene lookup returns CDR1 SQVTM and CDR2 ANQGSEA. This CDR3 has 10 amino acids. The CDR3, as DNA: TGCAGCGGGACGCCTGATGAAGCTTTCTTT. Residues: CSGTPDEAFF.

The chain has TRBV30 and TRBJ1-3, with D perhaps TRBD1 (6 bases). The CDR3 covers 13 residues. From germline, CDR1 is GTSNPN and CDR2 SVGIG (reference sequence). V was shortened by 7 bases and J by 2 bases, with 12 bases between the two germline ends. CDR3 loop: CAFTGIPGNTIYF. The CDR3 nucleotides are TGTGCCTTCACAGGGATCCCTGGAAACACCATATATTTT.

This CDR3 is CASSPPGGHEQFF. DNA for the CDR3: TGTGCCAGCAGCCCCCCCGGGGGCCATGAGCAGTTCTTC. V is TRBV13 and J is TRBJ2-1, with D perhaps matching TRBD1 or TRBD2 (6 bases each). Germline lookup yields CDR1 PRHDT and CDR2 FYEKMQ (reference sequence). V was trimmed by 5 bases and J by 8 bases, leaving 13 bases between them. CDR3 length: 13 amino acids.

The J gene is TRBJ1-2, the V gene TRBV11-2, with D unresolved. The germline CDR1 and CDR2 sequences are SGHAT and FQNNGV. The CDR3 contains 13 residues. The ends were cut back, 5 bases at V and 4 bases at J, with 11 bases in the middle. The chain's CDR3 is CASSPSDTYGYTF. CDR3 bases: TGTGCCAGCAGCCCTTCTGACACCTATGGCTACACCTTC.

A remark on this clone: This sample includes further DNA sequences coding for the same CDR3. The CDR3 reads CASSPGETQYF. CDR3 DNA sequence: TGTGCCAGCTCACCAGGAGAGACCCAGTACTTC. This chain links TRBV18 with TRBJ2-5; D uncertain. The V gene lost 2 bases and the J gene lost 4 bases, with 2 bases spanning the gap. CDR1 is KGHSH and CDR2 is LQKENI in the germline V gene. This CDR3 contains 11 residues.

The chain couples TRBV4-3 to TRBJ1-1, with a weak D call TRBD1 (5 bases). The CDR3 is made up of 15 amino acids. Trimming cost V 0 bases and J 4 bases, with 12 bases left between them. Per germline, CDR1 LGHNA and CDR2 YSLEER. The CDR3 sequence: CASSQESPGTTEAFF. Here the CDR3 DNA reads TGCGCCAGCAGCCAAGAGTCCCCTGGGACCACTGAAGCTTTCTTT.

The chain joins TRBV19 to TRBJ2-7; unclear D gene. V dropped 4 bases and J dropped 4 bases, with 5 bases sitting between them. The CDR3 length is 11 residues. Per the germline V gene, CDR1 is LNHDA and CDR2 is SQIVND (reference sequence). The CDR3 loop reads CASSNMYEQYF. The CDR3 region has the DNA TGTGCCAGTAGTAACATGTACGAGCAGTACTTC.